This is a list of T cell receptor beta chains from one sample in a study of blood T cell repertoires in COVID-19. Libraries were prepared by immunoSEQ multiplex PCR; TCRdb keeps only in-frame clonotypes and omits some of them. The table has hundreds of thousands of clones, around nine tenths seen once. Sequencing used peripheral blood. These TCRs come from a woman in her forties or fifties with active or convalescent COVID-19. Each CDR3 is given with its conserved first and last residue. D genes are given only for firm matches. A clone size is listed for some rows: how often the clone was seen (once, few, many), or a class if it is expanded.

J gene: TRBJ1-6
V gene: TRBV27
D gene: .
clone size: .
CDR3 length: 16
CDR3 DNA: TGTGCCAGCAGTTTTCAGGGGAGCTCCTATAATTCACCCCTCCACTTT
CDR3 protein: CASSFQGSSYNSPLHF

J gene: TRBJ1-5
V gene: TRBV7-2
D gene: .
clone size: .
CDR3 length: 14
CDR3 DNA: TGTGCCAGCAGCTTAGTCGGAGGTAATCAGCCCCAGCATTTT
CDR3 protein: CASSLVGGNQPQHF

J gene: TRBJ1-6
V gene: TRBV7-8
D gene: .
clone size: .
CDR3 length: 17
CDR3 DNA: TGTGCCAGCAGCTTAGCGGGGGGGCAGGACTATAATTCACCCCTCCACTTT
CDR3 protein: CASSLAGGQDYNSPLHF

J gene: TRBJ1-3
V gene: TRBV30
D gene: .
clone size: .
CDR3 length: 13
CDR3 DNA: TGTGCCTGGGGGGGGGCGGCTGGAAACACCATATATTTT
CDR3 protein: CAWGGAAGNTIYF

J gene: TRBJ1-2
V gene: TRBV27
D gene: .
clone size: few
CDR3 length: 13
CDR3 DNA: TGTGCCAGCAGTTTAACAGCTAACTATGGCTACACCTTC
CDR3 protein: CASSLTANYGYTF

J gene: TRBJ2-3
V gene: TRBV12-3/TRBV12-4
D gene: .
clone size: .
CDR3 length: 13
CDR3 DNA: TGTGCCAGCGTCAGGGGTTTATCAGATACGCAGTATTTT
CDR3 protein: CASVRGLSDTQYF

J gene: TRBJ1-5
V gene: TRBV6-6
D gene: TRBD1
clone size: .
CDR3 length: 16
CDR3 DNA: TGTGCCAGCAGTTACCCCGGGACAGGGGGTTTCCAGCCCCAGCATTTT
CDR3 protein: CASSYPGTGGFQPQHF

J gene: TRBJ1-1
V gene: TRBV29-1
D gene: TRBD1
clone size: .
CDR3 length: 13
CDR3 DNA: TGCAGCGTTGGGAACCGGGACAGACCCCAAGCTTTCTTT
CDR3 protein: CSVGNRDRPQAFF

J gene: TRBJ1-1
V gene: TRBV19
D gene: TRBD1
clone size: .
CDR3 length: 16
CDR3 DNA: TGTGCCAGTTCAAAAGGTGGGACAGAGGCGAACACTGAAGCTTTCTTT
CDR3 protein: CASSKGGTEANTEAFF

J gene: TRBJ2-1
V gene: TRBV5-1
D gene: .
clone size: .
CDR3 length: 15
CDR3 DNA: TGCGCCAGCAGCTTGGTGAAAGGGAGTAGCAATGAGCAGTTCTTC
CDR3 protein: CASSLVKGSSNEQFF

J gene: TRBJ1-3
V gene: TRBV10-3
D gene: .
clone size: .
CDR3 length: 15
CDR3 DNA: TGTGCCATCACCCGGGGACTCGGAACTGGAAACACCATATATTTT
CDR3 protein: CAITRGLGTGNTIYF

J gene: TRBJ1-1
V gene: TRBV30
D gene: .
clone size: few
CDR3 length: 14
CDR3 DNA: TGTGCCTGGAGTGTACGCGGAATGAACACTGAAGCTTTCTTT
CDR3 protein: CAWSVRGMNTEAFF

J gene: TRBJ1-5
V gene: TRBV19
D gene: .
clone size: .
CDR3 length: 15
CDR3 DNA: TGTGCCAGTAGTATAGGTAGCGTAACAAATCAGCCCCAGCATTTT
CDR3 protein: CASSIGSVTNQPQHF

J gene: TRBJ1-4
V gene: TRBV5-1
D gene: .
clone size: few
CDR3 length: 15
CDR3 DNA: TGCGCCAGCAGCTTCAACACGGGTACTAATGAAAAACTGTTTTTT
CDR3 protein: CASSFNTGTNEKLFF

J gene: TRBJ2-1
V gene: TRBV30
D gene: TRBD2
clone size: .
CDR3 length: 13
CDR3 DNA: TGTGCCTGGAGTGTAGACCGGGAGGGTGAGCAGTTCTTC
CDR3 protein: CAWSVDREGEQFF

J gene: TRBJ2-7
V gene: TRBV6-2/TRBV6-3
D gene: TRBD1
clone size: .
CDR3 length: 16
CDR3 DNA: TGTGCCAGCAGTTACCATCGGACAGGCAAGACCTACGAGCAGTACTTC
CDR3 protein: CASSYHRTGKTYEQYF

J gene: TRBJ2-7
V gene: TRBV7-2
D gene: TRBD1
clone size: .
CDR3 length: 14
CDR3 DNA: TGTGCCAGCAGCCCCGGACAGGGGGGATACGAGCAGTACTTC
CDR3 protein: CASSPGQGGYEQYF

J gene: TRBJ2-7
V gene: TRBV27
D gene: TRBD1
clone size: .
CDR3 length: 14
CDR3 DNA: TGTGCCAGCAGACCGGGACAGGTGACGAGCGAGCAGTACTTC
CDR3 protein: CASRPGQVTSEQYF

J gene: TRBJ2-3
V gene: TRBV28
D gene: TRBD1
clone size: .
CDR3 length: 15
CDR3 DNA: TGTGCCAGCAGTTCGGACAGGGGGGGGTCAGATACGCAGTATTTT
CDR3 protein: CASSSDRGGSDTQYF

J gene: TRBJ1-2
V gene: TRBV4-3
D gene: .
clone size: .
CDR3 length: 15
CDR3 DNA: TGCGCCAGCAGCCAAAACCACAGGGCTACCTATGGCTACACCTTC
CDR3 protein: CASSQNHRATYGYTF

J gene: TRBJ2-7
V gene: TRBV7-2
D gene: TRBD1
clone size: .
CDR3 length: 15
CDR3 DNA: TGTGCCAGCAGCTTAGGAGGGACAGGGTTAAACGAGCAGTACTTC
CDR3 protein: CASSLGGTGLNEQYF

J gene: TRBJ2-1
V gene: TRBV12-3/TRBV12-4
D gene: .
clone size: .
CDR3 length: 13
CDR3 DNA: TGTGCCAGCAGTTGGAGCAGAGACCATGAGCAGTTCTTC
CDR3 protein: CASSWSRDHEQFF

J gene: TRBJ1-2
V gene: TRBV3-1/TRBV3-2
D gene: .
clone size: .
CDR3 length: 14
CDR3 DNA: TGTGCCAGCAGCCACGGGACTGATGAGGCTGGCTACACCTTC
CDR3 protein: CASSHGTDEAGYTF

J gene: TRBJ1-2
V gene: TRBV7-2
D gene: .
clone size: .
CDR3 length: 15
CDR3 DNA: TGTGCCAGCAGCTCCCGCGGACATTCTAACTATGGCTACACCTTC
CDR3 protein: CASSSRGHSNYGYTF

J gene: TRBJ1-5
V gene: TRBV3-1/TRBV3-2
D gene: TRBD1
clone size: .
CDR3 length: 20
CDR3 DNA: TGTGCCAGCAGCCAAGTAAAGGACAGGGTTTGCGGGGAAGGCAATCAGCCCCAGCATTTT
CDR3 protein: CASSQVKDRVCGEGNQPQHF

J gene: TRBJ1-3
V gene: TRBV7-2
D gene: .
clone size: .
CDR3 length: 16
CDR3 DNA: TGTGCCAGCAGCTTAATAATGCAGGGGACTGGAAACACCATATATTTT
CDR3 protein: CASSLIMQGTGNTIYF

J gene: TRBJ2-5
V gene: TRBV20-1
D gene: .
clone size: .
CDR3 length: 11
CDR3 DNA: TGCAGTGCTTGGCTAGCTGAGACCCAGTACTTC
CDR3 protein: CSAWLAETQYF

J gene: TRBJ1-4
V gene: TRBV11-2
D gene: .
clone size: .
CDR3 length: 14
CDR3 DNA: TGTGCCAGCAGCTTACAGGGAGGGTATGAAAAACTGTTTTTT
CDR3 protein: CASSLQGGYEKLFF

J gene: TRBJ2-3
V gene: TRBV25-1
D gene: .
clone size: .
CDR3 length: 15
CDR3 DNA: TGTGCCAGCAGTGGAGTGAAGGGTCCAGGGGATACGCAGTATTTT
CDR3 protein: CASSGVKGPGDTQYF

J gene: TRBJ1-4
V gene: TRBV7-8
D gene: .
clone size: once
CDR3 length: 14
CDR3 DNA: TGTGCCAGCAGCTTAGGTCAAGCGAGTGAAAAACTGTTTTTT
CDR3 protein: CASSLGQASEKLFF

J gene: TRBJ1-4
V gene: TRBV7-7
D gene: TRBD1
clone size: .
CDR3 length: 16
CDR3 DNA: TGTGCTAGCAGCCCGGGACAGGGAACAACTAATGAAAAACTGTTTTTT
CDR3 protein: CASSPGQGTTNEKLFF

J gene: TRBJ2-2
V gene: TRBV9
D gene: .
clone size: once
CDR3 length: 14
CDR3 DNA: TGTGCCAGCAGCGCGGGAGTTTTAGCCGGGGAGCTGTTTTTT
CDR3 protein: CASSAGVLAGELFF

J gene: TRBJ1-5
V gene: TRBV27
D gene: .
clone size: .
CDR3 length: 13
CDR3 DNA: TGTGCCAGCAGTTTGAGTCTCGATCAGCCCCAGCATTTT
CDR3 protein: CASSLSLDQPQHF

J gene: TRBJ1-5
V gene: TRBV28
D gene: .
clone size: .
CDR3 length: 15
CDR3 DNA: TGTGCCAGCACCCCCGGGGGTAATAGCAATCAGCCCCAGCATTTT
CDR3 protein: CASTPGGNSNQPQHF

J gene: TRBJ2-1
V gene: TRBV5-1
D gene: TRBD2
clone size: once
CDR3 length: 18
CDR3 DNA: TGCGCCAGCAGCTCTAGGGACCGCGGGACTAGCGGAGCGAATGAGCAGTTCTTC
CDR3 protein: CASSSRDRGTSGANEQFF

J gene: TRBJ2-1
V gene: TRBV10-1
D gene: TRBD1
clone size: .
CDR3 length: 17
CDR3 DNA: TGCGCCAGCAGTGATAGCACGACAGGGGTTTTCTACAATGAGCAGTTCTTC
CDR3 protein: CASSDSTTGVFYNEQFF

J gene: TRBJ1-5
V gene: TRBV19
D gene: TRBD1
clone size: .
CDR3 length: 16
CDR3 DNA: TGTGCCAGTAGTCTAGGGACAGGGGGAGGCAATCAGCCCCAGCATTTT
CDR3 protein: CASSLGTGGGNQPQHF

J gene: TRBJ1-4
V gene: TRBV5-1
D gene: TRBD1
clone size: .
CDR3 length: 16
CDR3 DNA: TGCGCCAGCAGCCTGCGACAGGGGGCGGCTAATGAAAAACTGTTTTTT
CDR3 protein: CASSLRQGAANEKLFF

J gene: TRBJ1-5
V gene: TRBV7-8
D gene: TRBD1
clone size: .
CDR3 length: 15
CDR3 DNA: TGTGCCAGCAGCTTAGCGGGACAGGGGGCCCAGCCCCAGCATTTT
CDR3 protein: CASSLAGQGAQPQHF

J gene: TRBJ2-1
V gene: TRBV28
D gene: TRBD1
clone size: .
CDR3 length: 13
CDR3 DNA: TGTGCCAGCAGCACGGGACAGGGCAATGAGCAGTTCTTC
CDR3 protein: CASSTGQGNEQFF

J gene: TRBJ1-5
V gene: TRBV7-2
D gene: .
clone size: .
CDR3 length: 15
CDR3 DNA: TGTGCCAGCAGCTTAGCCCCAGGGGTTCATCAGCCCCAGCATTTT
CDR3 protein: CASSLAPGVHQPQHF

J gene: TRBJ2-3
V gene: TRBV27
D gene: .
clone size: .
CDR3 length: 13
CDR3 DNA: TGTGCCAGCAGTCGAGGCGCATCAGATACGCAGTATTTT
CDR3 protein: CASSRGASDTQYF

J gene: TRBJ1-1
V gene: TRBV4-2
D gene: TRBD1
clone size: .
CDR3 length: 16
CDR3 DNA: TGTGCCAGCAGCCAAGATACAGGGGTGGGGAACACTGAAGCTTTCTTT
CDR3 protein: CASSQDTGVGNTEAFF

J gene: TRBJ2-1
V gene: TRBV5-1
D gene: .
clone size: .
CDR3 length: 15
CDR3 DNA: TGCGCCAGCAGTGTTGGTCAGGGGTGGGGGAATGAGCAGTTCTTC
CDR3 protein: CASSVGQGWGNEQFF

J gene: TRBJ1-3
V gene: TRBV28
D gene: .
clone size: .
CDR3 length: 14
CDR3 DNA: TGTGCCAGCAGCCGAGGGTCCAATGGAAACACCATATATTTT
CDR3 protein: CASSRGSNGNTIYF

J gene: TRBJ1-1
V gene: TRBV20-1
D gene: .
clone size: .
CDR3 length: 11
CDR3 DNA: TGCAGTGCTAGAGATCGGGCTGAAGCTTTCTTT
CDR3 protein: CSARDRAEAFF

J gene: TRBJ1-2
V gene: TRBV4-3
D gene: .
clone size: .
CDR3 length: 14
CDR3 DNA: TGCGCCAGCAGCCAAAGGTCAGACATAGATGGCTACACCTTC
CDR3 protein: CASSQRSDIDGYTF

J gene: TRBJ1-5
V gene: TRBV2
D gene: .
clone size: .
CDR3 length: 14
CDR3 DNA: TGTGCCAGCAGTGAAGGTCTGAGCAATCAGCCCCAGCATTTT
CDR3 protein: CASSEGLSNQPQHF

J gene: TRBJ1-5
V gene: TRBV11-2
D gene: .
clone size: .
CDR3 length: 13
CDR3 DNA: TGTGCCAGCAGCTTAGCCCCCTTCCGGCCCCAGCATTTT
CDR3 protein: CASSLAPFRPQHF

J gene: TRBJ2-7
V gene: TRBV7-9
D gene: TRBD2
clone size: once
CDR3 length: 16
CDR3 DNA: TGTGCCAGCAGCCCGCGGACTAGCGGGGGTAGGTACGAGCAGTACTTC
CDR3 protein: CASSPRTSGGRYEQYF

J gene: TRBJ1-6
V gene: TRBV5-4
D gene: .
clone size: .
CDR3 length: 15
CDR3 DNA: TGTGCCAGCAGCACCGCGCCGGACAGTCGTTCACCCCTCCACTTT
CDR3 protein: CASSTAPDSRSPLHF

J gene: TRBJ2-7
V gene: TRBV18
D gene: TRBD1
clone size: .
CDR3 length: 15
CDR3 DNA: TGTGCCAGCTCACCTCAGGGACAGGTTACCTACGAGCAGTACTTC
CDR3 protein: CASSPQGQVTYEQYF

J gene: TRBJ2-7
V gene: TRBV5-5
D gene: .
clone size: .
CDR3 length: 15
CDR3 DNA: TGTGCCAGCAGCTTGGGGGCGGGGGCCCCCTACGAGCAGTACTTC
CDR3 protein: CASSLGAGAPYEQYF

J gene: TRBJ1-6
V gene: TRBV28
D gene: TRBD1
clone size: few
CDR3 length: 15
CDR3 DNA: TGTGCCAGCAGTTTAACCGGACAGGGGGAATCACCCCTCCACTTT
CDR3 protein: CASSLTGQGESPLHF

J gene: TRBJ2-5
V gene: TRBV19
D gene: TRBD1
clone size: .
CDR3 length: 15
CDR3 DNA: TGTGCCAGTAGTATAGATCCCCGACAGGGAGAGACCCAGTACTTC
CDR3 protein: CASSIDPRQGETQYF

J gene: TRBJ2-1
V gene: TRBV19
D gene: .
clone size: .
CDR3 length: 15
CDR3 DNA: TGTGCCAGTAGTATACGAGCCGGGGGCTACAATGAGCAGTTCTTC
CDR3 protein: CASSIRAGGYNEQFF

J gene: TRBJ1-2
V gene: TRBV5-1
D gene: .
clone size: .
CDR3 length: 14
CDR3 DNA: TGCGCCAGCAGTTCCGGGTATGAGACCGATGGCTACACCTTC
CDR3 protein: CASSSGYETDGYTF

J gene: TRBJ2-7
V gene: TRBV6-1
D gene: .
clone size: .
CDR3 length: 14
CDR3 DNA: TGTGCCAGCAGTGACGACAGGTACTCCTACGAGCAGTACTTC
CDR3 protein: CASSDDRYSYEQYF

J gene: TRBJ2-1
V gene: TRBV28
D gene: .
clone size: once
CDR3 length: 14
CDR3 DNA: TGTGCCAGCAGTTTTCAGGGGTCCTACAATGAGCAGTTCTTC
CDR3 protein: CASSFQGSYNEQFF

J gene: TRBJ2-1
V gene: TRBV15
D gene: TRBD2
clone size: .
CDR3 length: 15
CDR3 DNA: TGTGCCACGACGCCGGGGCTAGCGGGAGTATATGAGCAGTTCTTC
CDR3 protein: CATTPGLAGVYEQFF